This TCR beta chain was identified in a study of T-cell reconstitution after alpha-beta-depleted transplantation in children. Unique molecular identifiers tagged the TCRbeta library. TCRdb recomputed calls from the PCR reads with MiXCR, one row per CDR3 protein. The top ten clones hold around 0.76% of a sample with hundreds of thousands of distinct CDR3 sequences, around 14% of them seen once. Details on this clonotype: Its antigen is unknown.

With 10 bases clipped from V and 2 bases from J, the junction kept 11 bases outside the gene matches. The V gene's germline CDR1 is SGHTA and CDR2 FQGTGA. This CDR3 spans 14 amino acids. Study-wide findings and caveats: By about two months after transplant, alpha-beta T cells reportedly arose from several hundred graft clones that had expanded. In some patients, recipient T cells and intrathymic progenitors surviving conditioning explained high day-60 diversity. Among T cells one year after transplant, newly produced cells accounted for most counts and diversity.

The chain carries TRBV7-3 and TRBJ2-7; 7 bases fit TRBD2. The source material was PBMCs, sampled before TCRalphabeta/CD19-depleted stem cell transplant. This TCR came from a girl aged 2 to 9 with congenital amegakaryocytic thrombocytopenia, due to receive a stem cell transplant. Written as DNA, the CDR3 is TGTGCCAACCGACCGGGACTATCTCCCTACGAGCAGTACTTC. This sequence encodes CANRPGLSPYEQYF.